This T cell receptor beta chain was sequenced in a study of memory CD4+ T cells and cytomegalovirus serostatus. Study outcomes and limitations: About two fifths of the roughly 160 known CMV-associated TCRbeta sequences appeared in CD4+ memory.

Assay: immunoSEQ multiplex PCR; the TCRdb copy retains only in-frame clones and omits some. This repertoire shows about 82,000 clones, approximately 80% found once; its top ten account for around 0.77%. To note about this clone: The antigen is undetermined.

The sort gate was single viable CD3+CD4+CD8-CD45RO+ cells for memory CD4+ T cells. V lost 0 bases and J 2 bases, leaving 0 bases between the germline ends. Germline V gene lookup returns CDR1 SGHDT and CDR2 YYEEEE. The CDR3 runs 11 residues. This chain uses TRBV5-6 with TRBJ2-7; D is unresolved. This sequence was found in an adult in good health and CMV-seronegative. The source material was memory CD4+ T cells from blood. CDR3 DNA: TGTGCCAGCAGCTTGGCCTACGAGCAGTACTTC. It encodes CASSLAYEQYF.